Reported below is one T cell receptor beta chain. Data came from immunoSEQ multiplex PCR; TCRdb stores just in-frame clones and leaves some out. The sample includes 100,000 or so clones, about nine tenths of them seen just once. This sample is drawn from a study of blood T cell repertoires in COVID-19. Germline V gene lookup returns CDR1 MNHEY and CDR2 SVGEGT. The CDR3 extends over 11 amino acids. Trimming took off 5 bases at V and 8 bases at J, with 9 bases between the two ends. This sequence originates from a man aged 70-80 years with acute or convalescent COVID-19. This chain connects TRBV6-2 or TRBV6-3 to TRBJ2-5, with TRBD1 as a possible D gene (5 bases). Source material: peripheral blood. The CDR3 sequence is CASSQDNTQYF. In DNA form, the CDR3 reads TGTGCCAGCAGTCAGGACAATACCCAGTACTTC.